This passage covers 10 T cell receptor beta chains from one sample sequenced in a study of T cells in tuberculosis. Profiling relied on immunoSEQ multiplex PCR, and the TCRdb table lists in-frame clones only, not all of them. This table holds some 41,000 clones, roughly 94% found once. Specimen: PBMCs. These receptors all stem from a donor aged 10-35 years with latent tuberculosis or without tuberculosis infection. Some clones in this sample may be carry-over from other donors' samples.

The CDR3 is CASSTRQIPNTEAFF. CDR3 nucleotides: TGTGCCAGTAGTACACGACAGATTCCTAACACTGAAGCTTTCTTT. V usage is TRBV19 and J usage is TRBJ1-1; D is possibly TRBD1 (5 bases). The length of the CDR3 is 15 residues. Trimming removed 4 bases from V and 2 bases from J, with 14 bases in between. Germline lookup yields CDR1 LNHDA and CDR2 SQIVND (reference sequence). Drawing the rest from reference TRBV19 and TRBJ1-1, the complete variable domain is DGGITQSPKYLFRKEGQNVTLSCEQNLNHDAMYWYRQDPGQGLRLIYYSQIVNDFQKGDIAEGYSVSREKKESFPLTVTSAQKNPTAFYLCASSTRQIPNTEAFFGQGTRLTVV.

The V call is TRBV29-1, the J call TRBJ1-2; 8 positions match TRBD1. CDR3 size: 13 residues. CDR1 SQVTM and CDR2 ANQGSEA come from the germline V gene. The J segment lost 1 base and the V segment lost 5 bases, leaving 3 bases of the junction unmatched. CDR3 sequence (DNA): TGCAGCGTTCTGGACAGGGTTAACTATGGCTACACCTTC. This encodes CSVLDRVNYGYTF.

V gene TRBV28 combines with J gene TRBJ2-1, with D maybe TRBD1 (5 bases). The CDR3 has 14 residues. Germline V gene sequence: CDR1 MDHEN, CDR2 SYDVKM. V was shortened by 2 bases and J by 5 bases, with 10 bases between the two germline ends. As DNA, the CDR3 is TGTGCCAGCAGTTTAGTACAGGTAAACAATGAGCAGTTCTTC. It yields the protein CASSLVQVNNEQFF.

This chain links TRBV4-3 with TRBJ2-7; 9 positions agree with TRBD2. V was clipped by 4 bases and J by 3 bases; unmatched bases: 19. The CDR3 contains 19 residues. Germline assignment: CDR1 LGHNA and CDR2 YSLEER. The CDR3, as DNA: TGCGCCAGCAGCCTCCTTAAGAGTAGCGGGAGCCCAAGCAGCTACGAGCAGTACTTC. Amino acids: CASSLLKSSGSPSSYEQYF.

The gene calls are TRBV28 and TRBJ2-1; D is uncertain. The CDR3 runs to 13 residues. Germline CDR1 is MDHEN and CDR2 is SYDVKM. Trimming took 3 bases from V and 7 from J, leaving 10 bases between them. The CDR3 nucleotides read TGTGCCAGCAGTTTTCCCCAGTTGAATGAGCAGTTCTTC. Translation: CASSFPQLNEQFF.

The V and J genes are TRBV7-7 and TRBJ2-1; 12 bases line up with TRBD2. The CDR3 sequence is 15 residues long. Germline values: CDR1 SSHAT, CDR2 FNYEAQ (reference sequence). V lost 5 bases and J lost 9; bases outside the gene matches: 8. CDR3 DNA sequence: TGTGCCAGCAGCAATCGACTAGCGGGAGAGGGTGAGCAGTTCTTC. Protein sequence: CASSNRLAGEGEQFF.

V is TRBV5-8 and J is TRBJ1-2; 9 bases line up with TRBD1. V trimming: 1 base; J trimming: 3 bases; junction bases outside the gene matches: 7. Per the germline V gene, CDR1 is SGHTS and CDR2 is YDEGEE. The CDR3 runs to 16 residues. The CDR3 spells CASSLKQGAYYYGYTF. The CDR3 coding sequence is TGTGCCAGCAGCTTGAAACAGGGGGCGTATTACTATGGCTACACCTTC.

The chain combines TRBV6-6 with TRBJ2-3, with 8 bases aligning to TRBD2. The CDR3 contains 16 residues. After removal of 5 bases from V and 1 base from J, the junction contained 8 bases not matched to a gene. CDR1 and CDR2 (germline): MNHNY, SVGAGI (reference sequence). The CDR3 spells CASSVRPGLGTDTQYF. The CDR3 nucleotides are TGTGCCAGCAGTGTCCGACCGGGACTAGGCACAGATACGCAGTATTTT.

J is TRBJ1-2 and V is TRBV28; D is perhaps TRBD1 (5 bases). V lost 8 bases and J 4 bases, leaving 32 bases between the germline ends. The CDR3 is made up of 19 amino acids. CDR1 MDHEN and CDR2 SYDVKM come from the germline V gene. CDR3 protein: CASGYKTGDPLGYGYGYTF. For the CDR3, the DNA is TGTGCCAGCGGATACAAAACGGGGGACCCCCTGGGGTATGGCTATGGCTACACCTTC.

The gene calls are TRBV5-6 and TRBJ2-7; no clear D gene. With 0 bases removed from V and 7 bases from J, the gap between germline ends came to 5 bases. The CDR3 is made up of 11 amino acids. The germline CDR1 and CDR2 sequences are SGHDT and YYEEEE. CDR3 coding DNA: TGTGCCAGCAGCTTGGCCGGTGAGCAGTACTTC. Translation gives CASSLAGEQYF.